The clone carrying this T cell receptor beta chain showed up just a few times. The antigen remains undetermined. Isolated RNA was reverse transcribed in full, so expressed TCRB transcripts were sequenced. The data were produced by immunoSEQ multiplex PCR, yet TCRdb's version contains in-frame clones alone and is incomplete. The repertoire consists of 130,000 or so clones, with roughly 9.7% occurring once and the leading ten covering less than 0.85%. V lost 0 bases and J 8 bases, leaving 7 bases between the germline ends. From germline, CDR1 is LNHDA and CDR2 SQIVND (reference sequence). CDR3 length equals 12 residues. This entry is derived from a study of beta chain features in type 1 diabetes. Study conclusions and caveats: Patients with type 1 diabetes carried fewer insertions and had more deletions at their VDJ junctions. Patients' naive, central memory and Treg TCRB repertoires seemed closer to one another than those of healthy donors.

V usage is TRBV19 and J usage is TRBJ1-2; D is uncertain. The TCR sequence derives from a woman in her thirties or forties in good health. Material: central memory CD4+ T cells from blood. In DNA form, the CDR3 reads TGTGCCAGTAGTATAGACTCGGGAGGCTACACCTTC. This encodes CASSIDSGGYTF. Looking up the rest from reference TRBV19 and TRBJ1-2 gives the full variable domain: DGGITQSPKYLFRKEGQNVTLSCEQNLNHDAMYWYRQDPGQGLRLIYYSQIVNDFQKGDIAEGYSVSREKKESFPLTVTSAQKNPTAFYLCASSIDSGGYTFGSGTRLTVV.